The rows below give T cell receptor beta chains drawn from one sample of a study of T cells in Graves' hyperthyroidism and ophthalmopathy. One entry per CDR3 protein results from TCRdb running MiXCR on the multiplex PCR reads. The sample consists of approximately 710,000 distinct CDR3 sequences, roughly 17% of them appearing once. The sequenced material came from blood. The receptors here all came from a man aged 45 to 65 with Graves' hyperthyroidism. Each CDR3 is given with its conserved first and last residue. The order of the fields is J gene, clone size, CDR3 length, D gene, V gene, CDR3 protein, CDR3 DNA. The D gene is left open where the match is weak. Clone sizes are given selectively: once, few, many, or a class where the clone is expanded.

TRBJ2-3	-	13	-	TRBV6-5	CASSYPGSDTQYF	TGTGCCAGCAGTTACCCAGGCTCAGATACGCAGTATTTT
TRBJ2-1	-	11	-	TRBV2	CASNVLDEQFF	TGTGCCAGCAATGTACTCGATGAGCAGTTCTTC
TRBJ2-2	many	15	-	TRBV11-3	CASSPLSSGTGELFF	TGTGCCAGCAGCCCTCTATCCTCCGGCACCGGGGAGCTGTTTTTT
TRBJ2-7	many	15	-	TRBV7-9	CASSLVATLSYEQYF	TGTGCCAGCAGCTTAGTGGCGACACTCTCCTACGAGCAGTACTTC
TRBJ2-2	few	17	TRBD2	TRBV27	CASSFYSGRTNTGELFF	TGTGCCAGCAGTTTCTATAGCGGGAGGACGAACACCGGGGAGCTGTTTTTT
TRBJ2-2	-	17	TRBD2	TRBV2	CASSEETSGRSAGELFF	TGTGCCAGCAGTGAAGAGACTAGCGGGAGAAGTGCCGGGGAGCTGTTTTTT
TRBJ2-7	many	16	TRBD1	TRBV6-1	CASRGGSGQGFYEQYF	TGTGCCAGCAGAGGTGGTTCGGGACAGGGGTTCTACGAGCAGTACTTC
TRBJ2-1	many	13	TRBD1	TRBV29-1	CSGRTGGVDEQFF	TGCAGCGGACGGACAGGGGGTGTCGATGAGCAGTTCTTC
TRBJ2-1	many	14	-	TRBV19	CASSIVTGLNEQFF	TGTGCCAGTAGTATAGTAACCGGGCTGAATGAGCAGTTCTTC
TRBJ1-5	few	15	TRBD1	TRBV19	CASSIDRGLGQPQHF	TGTGCCAGTAGTATTGACAGGGGGCTCGGTCAGCCCCAGCATTTT
TRBJ1-5	few	13	-	TRBV2	CASSESPAQPQHF	TGTGCCAGCAGTGAATCCCCAGCCCAGCCCCAGCATTTT
TRBJ2-1	few	16	-	TRBV28	CASSPPRRYSYNEQFF	TGTGCCAGCAGTCCCCCTCGGAGGTACTCCTACAATGAGCAGTTCTTC
TRBJ1-1	few	20	TRBD1	TRBV2	CASSDWKPDRATTADTEAFF	TGTGCCAGCAGTGATTGGAAACCGGACAGGGCGACGACTGCGGACACTGAAGCTTTCTTT
TRBJ2-3	few	19	TRBD2	TRBV5-1	CASSPGGSGRPLSTDTQYF	TGCGCCAGCAGCCCTGGGGGTAGCGGGAGACCCTTGAGCACAGATACGCAGTATTTT
TRBJ2-7	-	13	-	TRBV29-1	CSVVIQGFYEQYF	TGCAGCGTTGTAATACAGGGATTTTACGAGCAGTACTTC
TRBJ1-1	-	13	-	TRBV5-6	CASSPGTDLEAFF	TGTGCCAGCAGCCCCGGGACGGACCTAGAAGCTTTCTTT
TRBJ2-1	once	14	-	TRBV19	CASSITGSYNEQFF	TGTGCCAGTAGTATTACTGGCTCCTACAATGAGCAGTTCTTC
TRBJ2-3	many	17	TRBD2	TRBV20-1	CSATPIGTSVSTDTQYF	TGCAGTGCTACCCCGATCGGGACTAGCGTAAGCACAGATACGCAGTATTTT
TRBJ1-5	many	18	-	TRBV28	CASSLDVQGSFRNQPQHF	TGTGCCAGCAGTTTAGATGTCCAGGGAAGTTTTCGCAATCAGCCCCAGCATTTT
TRBJ1-5	few	13	TRBD1	TRBV6-2/TRBV6-3	CASSRQGSQPQHF	TGTGCCAGCAGTCGACAGGGGAGTCAGCCCCAGCATTTT
TRBJ2-1	-	16	TRBD2	TRBV7-9	CASRPSGGSSYNEQFF	TGTGCCAGCAGACCTAGCGGAGGGAGCTCCTACAATGAGCAGTTCTTC
TRBJ1-5	-	14	-	TRBV12-3/TRBV12-4	CASGTPGNNQPQHF	TGTGCCAGCGGGACCCCGGGGAACAATCAGCCCCAGCATTTT
TRBJ1-2	many	14	TRBD1	TRBV28	CASLGQANLRGYTF	TGTGCCAGTTTGGGACAGGCGAATCTCAGGGGCTACACCTTC
TRBJ2-5	many	12	-	TRBV12-3/TRBV12-4	CASSLGSETQYF	TGTGCCAGCAGTTTAGGGTCGGAGACCCAGTACTTC
TRBJ2-1	many	15	-	TRBV24-1	CATSDSRTLYNEQFF	TGTGCCACCAGTGATTCCCGGACACTTTACAATGAGCAGTTCTTC
TRBJ1-1	few	13	-	TRBV7-9	CASSNGGSTEAFF	TGTGCCAGCAGCAACGGTGGGAGTACTGAAGCTTTCTTT
TRBJ1-1	few	13	-	TRBV5-5	CASSSLTGLDAFF	TGTGCCAGCAGTTCACTCACAGGATTGGATGCTTTCTTT
TRBJ2-1	-	14	TRBD1	TRBV11-2	CASSAGTGTYEQFF	TGTGCCAGCAGCGCCGGGACAGGGACCTACGAGCAGTTCTTC
TRBJ2-1	few	12	-	TRBV5-1	CASRSARMEEFF	TGCGCCAGCAGAAGCGCGCGAATGGAGGAGTTCTTC
TRBJ2-4	few	14	TRBD1	TRBV11-2	CASSATGSKNIQYF	TGTGCCAGCAGCGCGACAGGGTCCAAAAACATTCAGTACTTC
TRBJ2-7	many	15	TRBD2	TRBV5-1	CASSLGAGETYEQYF	TGCGCCAGCAGCTTGGGAGCGGGAGAAACCTACGAGCAGTACTTC
TRBJ2-7	-	14	TRBD1	TRBV5-1	CASRPGTGGLEQYF	TGCGCCAGCAGACCCGGAACAGGGGGCCTGGAGCAGTACTTC
TRBJ2-1	many	14	TRBD2	TRBV27	CASSGLARDHEQFF	TGTGCCAGCAGTGGACTAGCGAGAGACCATGAGCAGTTCTTC
TRBJ1-4	few	14	-	TRBV30	CAWSTWTFNEKLFF	TGTGCCTGGAGTACGTGGACGTTTAATGAAAAACTGTTTTTT
TRBJ1-2	many	15	TRBD1	TRBV2	CASSEDRGRNYGYTF	TGTGCCAGCAGTGAAGACAGGGGGCGCAACTATGGCTACACCTTC
TRBJ1-2	many	12	TRBD1	TRBV28	CASSWTGYGYTF	TGTGCCAGCAGTTGGACAGGGTATGGCTACACCTTC
TRBJ1-1	many	13	-	TRBV2	CASSEDSTSEAFF	TGTGCCAGCAGTGAAGACTCTACCTCTGAAGCTTTCTTT
TRBJ1-5	-	15	-	TRBV6-2/TRBV6-3	CASSADSNSNQPQHF	TGTGCCAGCAGTGCCGACAGTAATAGCAATCAGCCCCAGCATTTT
TRBJ1-1	-	15	TRBD1	TRBV4-3	CASSQDYGTGAEAFF	TGCGCCAGCAGCCAAGATTACGGGACAGGGGCTGAAGCTTTCTTT
TRBJ2-7	few	15	TRBD1	TRBV10-3	CAISGGQGDSYEQYF	TGTGCCATCAGTGGGGGACAGGGGGACTCCTACGAGCAGTACTTC
TRBJ2-1	-	13	TRBD1	TRBV6-4	CASSGTGGAEQFF	TGTGCCAGCAGCGGGACAGGGGGCGCAGAGCAGTTCTTC
TRBJ2-7	many	15	-	TRBV28	CASSFDRPSSYEQYF	TGTGCCAGCAGTTTCGACAGACCATCCTCCTACGAGCAGTACTTC